This T cell receptor beta chain was recovered during a study of vaccination effects on CD4 cells after COVID-19. The study, taken as a whole, reports: Researchers reported few convalescent patients and no early post-infection timepoints in the study.

This clone was seen a few times. Antigen specificity is unknown. The CDR3 totals 14 residues. V dropped 0 bases and J dropped 3; count of bases not matched to a gene: 2. Germline V gene sequence: CDR1 SGDLS, CDR2 YYNGEE. Antigen-specific CD4+ T cells were expanded with viral peptide pools in the ViraFEST assay before sequencing. CD4+ T cell isolation took place after less than 13 days of culture. Of the BNT162b2 and mRNA-1273 vaccines, participants received two doses of one or the other. Data came from immunoSEQ multiplex PCR; TCRdb stores just in-frame clones and leaves some out. The table has nearly 30,000 clones, roughly 80% seen once.

The clonotype originates from a human donor who received a COVID-19 vaccine. Some clones in this sample may be carry-over from other donors' samples. The chain uses TRBV9 and TRBJ1-1; 7 bases line up with TRBD1. Sequenced here: CD4+ T cells from PBMCs cultured with SARS-CoV-2 spike peptides, sampled after COVID-19 vaccination. The CDR3 sequence is CASSVGQGYTEAFF. As DNA, the CDR3 is TGTGCCAGCAGCGTAGGACAGGGTTACACTGAAGCTTTCTTT. Combining the CDR3 with reference TRBV9 and TRBJ1-1 gives the whole variable domain DSGVTQTPKHLITATGQRVTLRCSPRSGDLSVYWYQQSLDQGLQFLIQYYNGEERAKGNILERFSAQQFPDLHSELNLSSLELGDSALYFCASSVGQGYTEAFFGQGTRLTVV.